Here is one T cell receptor beta chain with its context. Its antigen remains unidentified. The authors made the TRB cDNA libraries by 5' RACE using UMI labels. TCRdb re-called the 5' RACE reads and catalogs CDR3 proteins one per entry, DNA excluded. This sample's table reports tens of thousands of distinct CDR3 sequences. This sample was included in a study of CXCR3-negative and CXCR3-positive naive CD8 T cells. The study, taken as a whole, reports: Both naive subsets had comparably high diversity; memory CD8+ cells much lower. More hydrophobic TRB CDR3s occurred in CXCR3-positive than in CXCR3-negative naive cells. Naive cells used TRBV-TRBJ genes in much the same way whether CXCR3-negative or CXCR3-positive; memory cells did not.

This CDR3 is 14 amino acids long. Germline V gene lookup returns CDR1 MDHEN and CDR2 SYDVKM. This sequence was found in a human donor in good health. Some clones in this sample may be carry-over from other donors' samples. The specimen sequenced was naive CXCR3- CD8+ T cells from blood. The sample's subset: CD45RO-CCR7+CD27+CD95- naive CD8+ T cells lacking CXCR3 (TNR3-). This chain connects TRBV28 to TRBJ2-1; TCRdb calls TRBD2, which cannot be checked without DNA. CDR3 amino acids: CASSFLAPYNEQFF.